These 8 T cell receptor beta chains share one sample of origin, sequenced in a study of cytomegalovirus exposure and HLA in healthy donors (dated by TCRdb to 2016 to 2017). Receptor libraries were prepared by the immunoSEQ multiplex PCR assay. A mixture of 60 forward primers for TCR Vbeta segments and 13 reverse primers for TCR Jbeta segments was used in the multiplex PCR. Imported from immuneACCESS, the table was reduced by TCRdb to in-frame sequences with V and J called. These copies leave out some clones; in studies compared against another copy, an unresolved V gene accounts for under half, and the cause of the remainder is not known. The sample table holds 130,000 or so clones, of which roughly 88% were seen once. The ten most abundant clones make up approximately 3% of the sample. Sequencing used PBMCs. The receptors here all came from a woman aged 18-35 years in good health and CMV-seropositive.

V usage is TRBV10-3 and J usage is TRBJ1-2; D remains unclear. Looked up from germline, CDR1 is ENHRY and CDR2 is SYGVKD. With 0 bases removed from V and 4 bases from J, the gap between germline ends came to 9 bases. This CDR3 contains 14 residues. The CDR3: CAISESGLIYGYTF. The CDR3 DNA follows: TGTGCCATCAGTGAGTCAGGACTGATCTATGGCTACACCTTC.

V and J are TRBV2 and TRBJ1-2; 8 nucleotides line up with TRBD1. The CDR3 contains 12 residues. The germline V gene encodes CDR1 SNHLY and CDR2 FYNNEI. V lost 9 bases, J lost 4 bases, and 4 bases stayed unmatched. DNA of the CDR3: TGTGCCAGGAGGACAGGGCCCTATGGCTACACCTTC. Amino acid sequence: CARRTGPYGYTF.

The chain has TRBV6-5 and TRBJ1-4, with D tentatively TRBD1 (6 bases). The ends were cut back, 8 bases at V and 8 bases at J, with 12 bases in the middle. CDR3 length: 12 residues. Per the germline V gene, CDR1 is MNHEY and CDR2 is SVGAGI. The CDR3 DNA follows: TGTGCCAGCTCAAAGAGGGGGGAAAAACTGTTTTTT. Translation gives CASSKRGEKLFF.

The chain recombines TRBV5-1 with TRBJ1-6, with 7 nucleotides matching TRBD1. CDR1 and CDR2 (germline): SGHRS, YFSETQ. V lost 0 bases and J lost 7; bases outside the gene matches: 4. The CDR3 sequence is 15 residues long. The CDR3 sequence is CASSLGDSLNSPLHF. CDR3 bases: TGCGCCAGCAGCTTGGGGGACAGTCTGAATTCACCCCTCCACTTT.

The V and J genes are TRBV7-9 and TRBJ1-2; TRBD1 might be the D (6 bases). Germline CDR1 reads SEHNR; CDR2 reads FQNEAQ (reference sequence). V was trimmed by 8 bases and J by 5 bases, leaving 15 bases between them. The CDR3 length is 13 residues. The CDR3 sequence is CASRLDSSYGYTF. For the CDR3, the DNA is TGTGCCAGCCGCCTGGACAGCAGTTATGGCTACACCTTC.

The chain couples TRBV30 to TRBJ2-2; 7 bases match TRBD1. The CDR3 runs to 15 residues. Looked up from germline, CDR1 is GTSNPN and CDR2 is SVGIG (reference sequence). J gave up 5 bases and V 2 bases, and 8 bases lay outside the gene matches. CDR3 nucleotides: TGTGCCTGGAGTACAGGGACAGCGAGGACCGGGGAGCTGTTTTTT. This codes for CAWSTGTARTGELFF.

This clone was recorded a few times. The rearrangement joins TRBV7-8 to TRBJ1-5; D call uncertain. Germline values: CDR1 SGHVS, CDR2 FQNEAQ. This CDR3 is built from 14 residues. Trimming took 5 bases from V and 6 from J, leaving 14 bases between them. In DNA, the CDR3 is TGTGCCAGCAGCACCCCGGACTTTGGTCAGCCCCAGCATTTT. This translates into CASSTPDFGQPQHF.

The chain combines TRBV5-4 with TRBJ2-3, with D unresolved. Trimming removed 0 bases at V and 10 bases at J, with 12 bases between. Germline CDR1 is SGHNT and CDR2 is YYREEE (reference sequence). CDR3 length equals 13 residues. This CDR3 is CASSLGDPGAQYF. CDR3 nucleotides: TGTGCCAGCAGCTTGGGAGACCCAGGCGCGCAGTATTTT.